What follows is one T cell receptor beta chain and its context. Other DNA sequences of this sample code for an identical CDR3. This record comes from a study of blood T cell repertoires in COVID-19. At the level of the study: Samples of COVID-19 (acute and convalescent) were obtained from the United States, Italy and Spain. Sources were T cells, B-cell-depleted T cells, or PBMCs; the material itself was cDNA or gDNA.

As processed by the authors: Using reference gene primer amplification, nucleated cell counts were estimated. Sequencing used immunoSEQ multiplex PCR; TCRdb keeps in-frame clones, though not all of them. That table supplies the V and J calls and clone size; D and trimming were determined from the DNA. The sample comprises under 150,000 clones, approximately 86% of which are singletons, and 18% rests with the top ten. The length of the CDR3 is 14 residues. In germline, CDR1 is SGHRS, CDR2 YFSETQ. With V trimmed by 4 bases and J by 3 bases, 3 bases remained unmatched. The chain joins TRBV5-1 to TRBJ2-5; 10 bases are shared with TRBD1. The sequence was obtained from a woman in her 50s who had recovered from COVID-19. The sequenced material came from peripheral blood. The CDR3: CASSLGTGEETQYF. CDR3 nucleotide sequence: TGCGCCAGCAGCCTCGGGACAGGGGAAGAGACCCAGTACTTC.